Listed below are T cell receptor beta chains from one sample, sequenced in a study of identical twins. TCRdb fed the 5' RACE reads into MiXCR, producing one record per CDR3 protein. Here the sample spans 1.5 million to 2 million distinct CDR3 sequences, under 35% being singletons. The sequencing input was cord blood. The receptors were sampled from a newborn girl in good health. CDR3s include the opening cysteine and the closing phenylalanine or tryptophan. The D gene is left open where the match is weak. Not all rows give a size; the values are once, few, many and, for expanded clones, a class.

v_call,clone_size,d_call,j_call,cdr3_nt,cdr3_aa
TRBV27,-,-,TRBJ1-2,TGTGCCAGCAGAGATAAACAGGGAAGGTATGGCTACACCTTC,CASRDKQGRYGYTF
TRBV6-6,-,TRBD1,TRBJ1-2,TGTGCCAGCAGTCTCGACAGGGTCGAGGAGCGCTACACCTTC,CASSLDRVEERYTF
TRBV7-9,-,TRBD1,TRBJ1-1,TGTGCCAGCAGCTTAGGGGCAGGGGGCTACACTGAAGCTTTCTTT,CASSLGAGGYTEAFF
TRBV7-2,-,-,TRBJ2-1,TGTGCCAGCAGCAAAACTAGTGGGAATGAGCAGTTCTTC,CASSKTSGNEQFF
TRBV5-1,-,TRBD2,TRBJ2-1,TGCGCCAGCAGCTTACCTAGCGGGTTTTACAGTGAGCAGTTCTTC,CASSLPSGFYSEQFF
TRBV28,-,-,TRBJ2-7,TGTGCCAGTACGGGTCACCCAAAGTTCGAGCAGTACTTC,CASTGHPKFEQYF
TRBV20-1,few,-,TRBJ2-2,TGCAGTGCTAGGGGAACCGGGGAGCTGTTTTTT,CSARGTGELFF
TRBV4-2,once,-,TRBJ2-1,TGTGCCAGCAGCCAAGTCGGGGACAATGGGCAGTTCTTC,CASSQVGDNGQFF
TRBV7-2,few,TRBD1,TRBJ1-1,TGTGCCAGCAGCTTTCAGGGGGCTCTGCTGAACACTGAAGCTTTCTTT,CASSFQGALLNTEAFF
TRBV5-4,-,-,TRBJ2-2,TGTGCCAGCAGCTTGGGACCCGCGAACACCGGGGAGCTGTTTTTT,CASSLGPANTGELFF